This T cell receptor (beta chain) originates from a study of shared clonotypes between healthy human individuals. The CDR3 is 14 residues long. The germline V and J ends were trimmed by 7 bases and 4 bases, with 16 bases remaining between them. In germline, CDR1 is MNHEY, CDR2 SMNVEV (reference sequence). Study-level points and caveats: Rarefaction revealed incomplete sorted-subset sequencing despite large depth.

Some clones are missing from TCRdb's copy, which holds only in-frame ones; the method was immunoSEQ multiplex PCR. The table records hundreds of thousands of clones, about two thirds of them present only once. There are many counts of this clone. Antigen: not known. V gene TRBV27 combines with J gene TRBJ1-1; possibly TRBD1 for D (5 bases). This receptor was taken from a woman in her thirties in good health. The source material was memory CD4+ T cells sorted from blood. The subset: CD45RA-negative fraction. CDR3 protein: CASNLWGPGTEAFF. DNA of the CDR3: TGTGCCAGCAATCTATGGGGCCCAGGCACTGAAGCTTTCTTT.